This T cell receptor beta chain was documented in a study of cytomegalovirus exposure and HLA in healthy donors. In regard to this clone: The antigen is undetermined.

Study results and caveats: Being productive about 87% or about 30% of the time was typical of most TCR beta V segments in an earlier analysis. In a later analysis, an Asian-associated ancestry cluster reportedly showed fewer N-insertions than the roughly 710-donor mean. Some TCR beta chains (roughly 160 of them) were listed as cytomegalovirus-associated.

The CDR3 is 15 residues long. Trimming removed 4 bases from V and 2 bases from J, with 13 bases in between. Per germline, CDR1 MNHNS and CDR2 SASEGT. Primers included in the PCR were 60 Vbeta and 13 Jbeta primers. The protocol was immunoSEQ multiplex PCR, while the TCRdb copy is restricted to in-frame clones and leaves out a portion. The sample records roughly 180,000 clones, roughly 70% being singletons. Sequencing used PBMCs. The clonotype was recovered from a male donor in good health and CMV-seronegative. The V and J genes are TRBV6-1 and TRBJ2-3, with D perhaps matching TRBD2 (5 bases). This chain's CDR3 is CASSVWERNTDTQYF. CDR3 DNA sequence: TGTGCCAGCAGTGTGTGGGAGAGGAACACAGATACGCAGTATTTT.